The entry below gives a single TCR beta chain sequence along with its context. Its specificity is not known. This specimen belongs to a study of beta chain features in type 1 diabetes. Study-wide results and caveats: More deletions and fewer insertions at VDJ junctions were seen in type 1 diabetes patients. Using cDNA template may skew counts toward highly expressing activated cells. PCR, the amplification step, might favor shorter templates, equally in patients and controls.

Since all of the isolated RNA was reverse transcribed, expressed TCRB transcripts were what got sequenced. TCRdb's table, derived via immunoSEQ multiplex PCR, lists solely in-frame clones and lacks some. The table shows 300,000 to 450,000 clones, with about 20% occurring only once. CDR1 is MGHRA, CDR2 YSYEKL, per germline. V lost 4 bases, J lost 5 bases, and 20 bases lay in between. The CDR3 spans 16 residues. The authors obtained over 95% purity in all sorted populations. The TCR originated in a woman aged 18-29 years in good health. Sequenced sample: naive CD4+ T cells from blood. The V and J genes are TRBV4-1 and TRBJ1-2; D is unresolved. CDR3 sequence (DNA): TGCGCCAGCAGCCCCGCTTTGGGCGTGAACGTTTATGGCTACACCTTC. This encodes CASSPALGVNVYGYTF.